This T cell receptor beta chain stems from a study of tissue T cells after allogeneic stem cell transplantation (dated by TCRdb to 2022 to 2024). In terms of the full investigation: The study profiled TCR beta repertoires across many tissues from research autopsies of patients with and without GVHD, plus mouse models of GVHD. The human arm was a prospective observational study without blinding or randomization.

The junction carries 13 bases between V and J, which are trimmed by 3 bases and 4 bases respectively. The CDR3 goes from the cysteine to the phenylalanine over 14 residues. The 39 bases shown cover part of the CDR3, and their frame starts at base 1. Sequences NNHDY (CDR1) and SYVADS (CDR2) are obtained from the germline V gene. Results the study describes overall, beyond this receptor: The patient cohort was small and clinically heterogeneous, and sampling depth was acknowledged as a limitation. The study did not determine which tissue TCRs were alloreactive or antigen-specific, and some clones might have been persisting host cells. Within patients, how anatomically similar tissues were was a major factor shaping TCR repertoire composition, regardless of disease or transplant status. Only a few T cell clones appeared in more than one patient, yet motif-based clustering showed tissue-specific repertoire signatures that were shared between patients. In both patients and mice, only a limited portion of the TCR repertoire detected in tissues was captured by blood and spleen T cells.

Regarding this clone: This receptor's antigen is unknown. Gene names and germline sequences refer to the mouse in this case. Read data end 1 residue before the CDR3 end; the end is taken from the germline J gene.

Library prep was done by the immunoSEQ multiplex PCR assay. Adaptive Biotechnologies performed the TCRbeta CDR3 sequencing at survey depth and reported CDR3 sequences, V/J genes, productive frequency and template counts. Amplification of TCR beta CDR3 regions was performed from genomic DNA rather than from RNA. The study's own analysis went as follows. Jensen-Shannon divergence was used to quantify pairwise repertoire overlap between tissues, with a value of 1 indicating complete divergence and a value of 0 indicating identical repertoires. Tissues were grouped by single-linkage agglomerative hierarchical clustering of pairwise JSD values, and the clustering results were shown as dendrograms. GLIPH2 was applied to all patient samples using simulation_depth 1000, kmer_min_depth 3, and cdr3_length_cutoff 8, and only groups with more than two unique CDR3s were retained. In a standardized tissue-overlap score, Jaccard GLIPH-group overlap across patients was extrapolated to a standard repertoire size of 1000 clones. Associations of diversity with clinical or experimental variables used linear mixed-effect models with tissue fixed effects and individual random effects. TCRdb limited this immuneACCESS table to in-frame rearrangements with V and J called. A share of clones is missing; checked studies link under half to unresolved V genes, and the rest is unexplained. V and J calls and clone size are given by that table; D and trimming were obtained from the DNA. This sample comprises just over 20,000 clones, about 70% of them detected only once. Roughly 0.41% of the sample goes to the ten largest clones.

Material for sequencing was blood. The sequence was collected from a female BALB/c mouse in good health. These mice carry the MHC haplotype H2-d. The V and J segments used are TRBV13-3 and TRBJ1-2; tentative D gene TRBD1, with 6 bases matching. The CDR3 reads CASSGGTQISDYTF. Incomplete CDR3 DNA: TGTGCCAGCAGTGGCGGGACACAAATCTCCGACTACACC.